These 29 T cell receptor beta chains were all obtained from the same sample, sequenced in a study of cytomegalovirus exposure and HLA in healthy donors. The PCR made use of 60 Vbeta and 13 Jbeta primers. Assay: immunoSEQ multiplex PCR; the TCRdb copy retains only in-frame clones and omits some. The table lists about 160,000 clones, around 78% of them singletons. Source material: PBMCs. Every receptor here comes from a middle-aged woman in good health and CMV-seronegative.

In regard to this clone: Within the sample, other DNA sequences also encode this same CDR3. The CDR3 loop is CASSIGVTYNSPLHF. CDR3 coding DNA: TGTGCCAGTAGTATCGGGGTTACTTATAATTCACCCCTCCACTTT. The chain employs TRBV19 and TRBJ1-6; D remains ambiguous. The germline CDR1 and CDR2 sequences are LNHDA and SQIVND (reference sequence). Trimming removed 3 bases from V and 4 bases from J, with 10 bases in between. The CDR3 spans 15 residues.

The genes are TRBV28 and TRBJ1-6; the match to TRBD1 covers 8 bases. With 5 bases clipped from V and 9 bases from J, the junction kept 12 bases outside the gene matches. CDR3 length equals 16 residues. CDR1 is MDHEN and CDR2 is SYDVKM in the germline V gene. CDR3 sequence (DNA): TGTGCCAGCAGTCCAGGACAGGGAGGGTCTCGTTCACCCCTCCACTTT. Amino acid sequence: CASSPGQGGSRSPLHF. Variable domain in full (rest from reference TRBV28 and TRBJ1-6): DVKVTQSSRYLVKRTGEKVFLECVQDMDHENMFWYRQDPGLGLRLIYFSYDVKMKEKGDIPEGYSVSREKKERFSLILESASTNQTSMYLCASSPGQGGSRSPLHFGNGTRLTVT.

The V call is TRBV7-9, the J call TRBJ1-3, with TRBD1 as a possible D gene (6 bases). Germline V gives CDR1 SEHNR, CDR2 FQNEAQ (reference sequence). V lost 0 bases and J lost 7, with 13 bases in between. The CDR3 spans 15 residues. CDR3 in amino acids: CASSLAGRGVNTIYF. In DNA, the CDR3 is TGTGCCAGCAGCTTAGCCGGCAGGGGAGTGAACACCATATATTTT.

This rearrangement joins TRBV6-4 to TRBJ1-1, with D uncertain. Trimming stripped 7 bases from V and 0 bases from J, with 18 bases between. Germline V gene data show CDR1 as MRHNA and CDR2 as SNTAGT. The CDR3 covers 16 residues. Here the CDR3 reads CASTPGRGSMNTEAFF. The DNA of the CDR3 is TGTGCCAGCACCCCCGGACGCGGGTCCATGAACACTGAAGCTTTCTTT.

The CDR3 DNA sequence: TGTGCCAGCAGCCCGGAGGCGGTTCCCGCCACCTACGAGCAGTACTTC. It translates to CASSPEAVPATYEQYF. The chain is built from TRBV5-8 and TRBJ2-7; maybe TRBD2 (5 bases). The CDR3 contains 16 residues. Trimming shortened V by 4 bases and J by 2 bases, and 19 bases separated the two germline ends. Germline V lookup: CDR1 SGHTS, CDR2 YDEGEE.

The genes are TRBV7-9 and TRBJ2-3; no reliable D call. The CDR3 is 14 amino acids. CDR1 and CDR2 (germline): SEHNR, FQNEAQ (reference sequence). Deletions cut 4 bases from V and 2 bases from J, with 10 bases between. The CDR3 DNA is TGTGCCAGCAGCTCAACGGTTTACACAGATACGCAGTATTTT. Amino acid sequence: CASSSTVYTDTQYF.

The gene calls are TRBV28 and TRBJ2-7, with 8 bases lining up with TRBD2. The CDR3 is 15 amino acids. J lost 2 bases, V lost 8 bases, and 11 bases had no gene match. Germline CDR1 is MDHEN and CDR2 is SYDVKM. CDR3 region: CASGYLRGGAYEQYF. CDR3 nucleotide sequence: TGTGCCAGCGGATACCTTCGGGGGGGGGCCTACGAGCAGTACTTC. Full variable domain (outside the CDR3, taken from reference TRBV28 and TRBJ2-7): DVKVTQSSRYLVKRTGEKVFLECVQDMDHENMFWYRQDPGLGLRLIYFSYDVKMKEKGDIPEGYSVSREKKERFSLILESASTNQTSMYLCASGYLRGGAYEQYFGPGTRLTVT.

V is TRBV6-5 and J is TRBJ2-3; 7 bases line up with TRBD1. Trimming cost V 6 bases and J 3 bases; bases outside gene matches: 9. Per germline, CDR1 MNHEY and CDR2 SVGAGI. The CDR3 spans 15 residues. The CDR3 loop reads CASSPGGFGTDTQYF. DNA of the CDR3: TGTGCCAGCAGCCCAGGGGGATTTGGGACAGATACGCAGTATTTT.

V usage is TRBV15 and J usage is TRBJ2-3, with a possible D match to TRBD2 (7 bases). This CDR3 is 16 amino acids long. CDR1 is LNHNV, CDR2 YYDKDF, per germline (reference sequence). V was shortened by 5 bases and J by 0 bases, with 15 bases between the two germline ends. CDR3 loop: CATSDAGAFSTDTQYF. In DNA form, the CDR3 reads TGTGCCACCAGCGATGCGGGGGCCTTCAGCACAGATACGCAGTATTTT.

The rearrangement uses TRBV11-2 and TRBJ2-6; no firm D call. The CDR3 is 14 residues long. In germline, CDR1 is SGHAT, CDR2 FQNNGV. Trimming pared 5 bases from V and 3 bases from J, leaving 8 bases between. CDR3 coding DNA: TGTGCCAGCAGCCTATCGGGTGGGGCCAACGTCCTGACTTTC. Translation gives CASSLSGGANVLTF.

This clone was seen more than once but under ten times. The chain is built from TRBV5-4 and TRBJ2-5; maybe TRBD1 (6 bases). CDR3 length: 16 residues. Germline assignment: CDR1 SGHNT and CDR2 YYREEE (reference sequence). Trimming took 5 bases from V and 3 from J, leaving 20 bases between them. This chain's CDR3 is CASRSHNRVGEETQYF. In nucleotides, the CDR3 is TGTGCCAGCAGATCTCATAACAGGGTGGGCGAAGAGACCCAGTACTTC.

This clone came up a few times. This chain joins TRBV6-4 and TRBJ1-2; 10 bases are shared with TRBD1. The CDR3 is made up of 17 amino acids. CDR1 MRHNA and CDR2 SNTAGT come from the germline V gene. J was trimmed by 4 bases and V by 3 bases; bases with no gene match: 11. CDR3 loop: CASSEALVGTGAYGYTF. The CDR3, as DNA: TGTGCCAGCAGTGAAGCGTTGGTCGGGACAGGGGCCTATGGCTACACCTTC.

In its sample, this clone was seen once. This chain links TRBV27 with TRBJ1-5, with 7 bases lining up with TRBD1. The germline V gene encodes CDR1 MNHEY and CDR2 SMNVEV (reference sequence). J lost 3 bases, V lost 6 bases, and 8 bases had no gene match. The CDR3 totals 15 residues. CDR3 coding DNA: TGTGCCAGCAGCCCTAAGGGACAGCTCAATCAGCCCCAGCATTTT. Encoded protein: CASSPKGQLNQPQHF.

This sequence joins TRBV7-9 and TRBJ2-5, with D perhaps TRBD2 (6 bases). Between the trimmed V and J ends, which lost 4 bases and 5 bases, there was a span of 11 bases. Per germline, CDR1 SEHNR and CDR2 FQNEAQ (reference sequence). This CDR3 spans 13 amino acids. CDR3 in amino acids: CASSSTRGETQYF. The CDR3 region has the DNA TGTGCCAGCAGCTCAACCCGGGGGGAGACCCAGTACTTC.

The chain joins TRBV5-1 to TRBJ1-4, with 7 bases aligning to TRBD1. The germline V gene has CDR1 SGHRS and CDR2 YFSETQ. Trimming at V came to 2 bases and at J to 0 bases, leaving 1 base not matched to a gene. The length of the CDR3 is 15 residues. The DNA for the CDR3 is TGCGCCAGCAGCTTAACAGGGGCAACTAATGAAAAACTGTTTTTT. This encodes CASSLTGATNEKLFF.

The V call is TRBV9, the J call TRBJ1-4; 9 bases are shared with TRBD1. The germline V gene encodes CDR1 SGDLS and CDR2 YYNGEE. V shed 4 bases, J shed 4 bases, and the junction held 5 bases outside the gene matches. There are 15 residues in the CDR3. The CDR3 region is CASSPGTGINEKLFF. DNA of the CDR3: TGTGCCAGCAGCCCGGGGACAGGGATTAATGAAAAACTGTTTTTT.

The rearrangement links TRBV7-9 to TRBJ2-4, with D unresolved. Trimming pared 2 bases from V and 0 bases from J, leaving 11 bases between. The CDR3 totals 16 residues. In germline, CDR1 is SEHNR, CDR2 FQNEAQ (reference sequence). The CDR3 coding sequence is TGTGCCAGCAGCTTAAGGTGGGCCATAGCCAAAAACATTCAGTACTTC. Its translation is CASSLRWAIAKNIQYF.

This chain connects TRBV5-1 to TRBJ2-1; 13 bases are a match to TRBD2. This CDR3 is built from 15 residues. With V trimmed by 4 bases and J by 12 bases, 10 bases remained unmatched. Germline V gives CDR1 SGHRS, CDR2 YFSETQ. The CDR3: CASSPTSGGGGRQFF. DNA for the CDR3: TGCGCCAGCAGCCCCACTAGCGGGGGGGGCGGAAGGCAGTTCTTC.

This chain connects TRBV28 to TRBJ1-6, with 7 bases matching TRBD1. V shed 0 bases and J 6 bases; nucleotides not matched to a gene: 11. The germline V gene has CDR1 MDHEN and CDR2 SYDVKM. The CDR3 contains 18 residues. DNA of the CDR3: TGTGCCAGCAGTTTATGGGCAGGGGGTGTCGGGAGTAATTCACCCCTCCACTTT. This gives the protein CASSLWAGGVGSNSPLHF.

DNA of the CDR3: TGTGCCAGCAGCCTCGAGGGGGTAGGCGAAAAACTGTTTTTT. Protein sequence: CASSLEGVGEKLFF. This chain connects TRBV7-9 to TRBJ1-4, with D possibly matching TRBD1 (6 bases). V lost 5 bases to trimming and J lost 8 bases, with 15 bases between them. The CDR3 contains 14 residues. CDR1 and CDR2 from the germline V gene are SEHNR and FQNEAQ (reference sequence).

This chain uses TRBV11-2 with TRBJ1-6; 9 nucleotides match TRBD1. Germline V gives CDR1 SGHAT, CDR2 FQNNGV. CDR3 length: 14 amino acids. The V gene end was trimmed by 3 bases and the J gene end by 10 bases; junction bases not matched to a gene: 4. The CDR3 region has the DNA TGTGCCAGCAGCTTTGGACAGGGGAGCTCACCCCTCCACTTT. It codes for CASSFGQGSSPLHF.

This chain joins TRBV18 and TRBJ1-1, with a possible D match to TRBD1 (6 bases). The CDR3 is 14 amino acids. Trimming pared 2 bases from V and 6 bases from J, leaving 13 bases between. Germline V gene data show CDR1 as KGHSH and CDR2 as LQKENI. The CDR3 sequence: CASSPKGRGSEAFF. The CDR3 DNA follows: TGTGCCAGCTCACCAAAAGGGAGGGGGTCTGAAGCTTTCTTT. Full variable domain (remainder filled in from reference TRBV18 and TRBJ1-1): NAGVMQNPRHLVRRRGQEARLRCSPMKGHSHVYWYRQLPEEGLKFMVYLQKENIIDESGMPKERFSAEFPKEGPSILRIQQVVRGDSAAYFCASSPKGRGSEAFFGQGTRLTVV.

The V call is TRBV5-1, the J call TRBJ1-4; D unclear. Germline V CDR1 and CDR2: SGHRS, YFSETQ. The CDR3 length is 13 residues. V was pared by 6 bases and J by 7 bases, with 13 bases between. The CDR3 region is CASTSGSGEKLFF. CDR3 nucleotides: TGCGCCAGCACGTCAGGTAGCGGTGAAAAACTGTTTTTT.

This sequence joins TRBV28 and TRBJ1-4; 9 bases map to TRBD1. After removal of 4 bases from V and 5 bases from J, the junction contained 5 bases not matched to a gene. Per germline, CDR1 MDHEN and CDR2 SYDVKM. CDR3 length: 15 amino acids. The CDR3 loop is CASSSSGTGNEKLFF. DNA for the CDR3: TGTGCCAGCAGTTCCTCCGGGACAGGGAATGAAAAACTGTTTTTT. Supplemented by reference TRBV28 and TRBJ1-4, the full variable domain reads DVKVTQSSRYLVKRTGEKVFLECVQDMDHENMFWYRQDPGLGLRLIYFSYDVKMKEKGDIPEGYSVSREKKERFSLILESASTNQTSMYLCASSSSGTGNEKLFFGSGTQLSVL.

To note about this clone: Other DNA sequences in the sample encode the same CDR3. The chain is built from TRBV5-4 and TRBJ2-1; TRBD2 aligns across 9 bases. Germline assignment: CDR1 SGHNT and CDR2 YYREEE (reference sequence). The CDR3 length is 19 residues. V lost 4 bases and J lost 7; bases outside the gene matches: 21. Here the CDR3 reads CASSAAPSGVPSLGNEQFF. CDR3 bases: TGTGCCAGCAGCGCGGCCCCTAGCGGGGTCCCTAGCTTGGGGAATGAGCAGTTCTTC.

The chain links TRBV4-2 to TRBJ2-5; 8 bases match TRBD1. The CDR3 runs 15 residues. After removal of 2 bases from V and 1 base from J, the junction contained 3 bases not matched to a gene. Germline V gene lookup returns CDR1 LGHNA and CDR2 YNFKEQ. The CDR3 region is CASSQPGTGQETQYF. DNA of the CDR3: TGTGCCAGCAGCCAACCCGGGACAGGCCAAGAGACCCAGTACTTC.

The chain carries TRBV7-9 and TRBJ2-5; 11 bases fit TRBD2. The CDR3 sequence is 19 residues long. V was pared by 3 bases and J by 1 base, with 13 bases of the junction left unmatched. Germline loops: CDR1 SEHNR, CDR2 FQNEAQ (reference sequence). As DNA, the CDR3 is TGTGCCAGCAGCTTTATGGAGTATACTAGCGGGAGCTTCCAAGAGACCCAGTACTTC. Translation gives CASSFMEYTSGSFQETQYF.

This chain connects TRBV28 to TRBJ1-2, with D perhaps TRBD1 (5 bases). This CDR3 region has 16 residues. V was clipped by 2 bases and J by 4 bases, with 17 bases between them. Germline loops: CDR1 MDHEN, CDR2 SYDVKM. The CDR3 loop is CASSLLSEGVSYGYTF. In DNA form, the CDR3 reads TGTGCCAGCAGTTTACTGAGCGAAGGGGTGAGCTATGGCTACACCTTC.

The rearrangement joins TRBV7-3 to TRBJ1-2; weak D call: TRBD1 (6 bases). The CDR3 is 15 amino acids. CDR1 is SGHTA, CDR2 FQGTGA, per germline. V lost 0 bases and J 7 bases, leaving 15 bases between the germline ends. The CDR3 region is CASSLTGRQGSGYTF. In DNA form, the CDR3 reads TGTGCCAGCAGCTTAACTGGGCGGCAGGGGAGTGGCTACACCTTC.